A single sample is the source of the 2 T cell receptor beta chains below, sequenced in a study of T cells in localized non-small cell lung cancer (dated by TCRdb to about 2020). The library relied on the immunoSEQ multiplex PCR assay. TCRdb took over this immuneACCESS table, retaining in-frame rearrangements with V and J assigned. Such tables are incomplete; in checked studies, under half of the missing clones stem from an unresolved V gene, and the remainder is unexplained. The sample profile shows 86,000 or so clones; roughly four fifths of them were found once. Of the sample, more than 2.5% is held by the ten largest clones. The sequencing here drew on peripheral blood, taken before any cancer treatment. These TCRs come from a man between 40 and 70 years old with stage I lung adenocarcinoma.

This CDR3 is CASSYLIHTEAFF. The CDR3 nucleotides are TGTGCCAGCAGCTATTTGATCCACACTGAAGCTTTCTTT. The rearrangement links TRBV6-1 to TRBJ1-1, with no clear D. CDR3 length equals 13 residues. CDR1 and CDR2 (germline): MNHNS, SASEGT. The V end was cut by 6 bases, the J end by 3 bases, with 11 bases between.

The chain couples TRBV30 to TRBJ2-1; 11 positions match TRBD1. Germline CDR1 GTSNPN, CDR2 SVGIG (reference sequence). V lost 2 bases, J lost 4 bases, and 7 bases stayed unmatched. This CDR3 contains 16 residues. CDR3 nucleotides: TGTGCCTGGAGTCCCGGACAGGGGGCGATGTACAATGAGCAGTTCTTC. The encoded protein is CAWSPGQGAMYNEQFF. Complete variable domain (other parts from reference TRBV30 and TRBJ2-1): SQTIHQWPATLVQPVGSPLSLECTVEGTSNPNLYWYRQAAGRGLQLLFYSVGIGQISSEVPQNLSASRPQDRQFILSSKKLLLSDSGFYLCAWSPGQGAMYNEQFFGPGTRLTVL.